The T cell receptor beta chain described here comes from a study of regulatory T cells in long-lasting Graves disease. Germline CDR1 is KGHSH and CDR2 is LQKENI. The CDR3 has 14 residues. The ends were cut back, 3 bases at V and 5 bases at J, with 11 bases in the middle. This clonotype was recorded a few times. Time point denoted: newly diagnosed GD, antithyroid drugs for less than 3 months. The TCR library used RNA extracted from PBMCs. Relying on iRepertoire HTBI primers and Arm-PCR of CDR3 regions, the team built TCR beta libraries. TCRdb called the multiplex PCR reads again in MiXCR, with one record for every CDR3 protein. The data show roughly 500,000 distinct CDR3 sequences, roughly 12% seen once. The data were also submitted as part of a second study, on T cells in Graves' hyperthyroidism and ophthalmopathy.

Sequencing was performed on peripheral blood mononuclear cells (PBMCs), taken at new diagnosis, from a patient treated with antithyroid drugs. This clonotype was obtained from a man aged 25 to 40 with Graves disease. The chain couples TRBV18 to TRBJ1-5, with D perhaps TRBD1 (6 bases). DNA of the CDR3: TGTGCCAGCTCACCCGGGACACCTCATCAGCCCCAGCATTTT. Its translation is CASSPGTPHQPQHF.